Below, 25 T cell receptor beta chains from the same sample are listed, as sequenced in a study of Tregs in tolerant kidney transplant recipients. Here immunoSEQ multiplex PCR was the method, and the copy in TCRdb shows in-frame clones only, minus some. The sample lists about 66,000 clones, 80% to 95% occurring once. The material sequenced was CD8+ T cells from blood, taken before the transplant. Source of these receptors: a human donor who received a combined kidney and bone marrow transplant.

This clone appeared a single time. This rearrangement joins TRBV4-3 to TRBJ1-1; TRBD1 is a possible D gene (5 bases). CDR3 length: 17 residues. V lost 4 bases, J lost 1 base, and 19 bases lay in between. CDR1 and CDR2 from the germline V gene are LGHNA and YSLEER. This CDR3 is CASSLLTGGSENTEAFF. The CDR3 DNA follows: TGCGCCAGCAGCCTCCTCACCGGGGGGTCGGAGAACACTGAAGCTTTCTTT.

The rearrangement links TRBV4-1 to TRBJ2-1, with D tentatively TRBD2 (7 bases). Trimming removed 1 base at V and 8 bases at J, with 12 bases between. Germline V lookup: CDR1 MGHRA, CDR2 YSYEKL. The CDR3 has 14 residues. The CDR3 coding sequence is TGCGCCAGCAGCCAAGGACTAGGGGGGGATGAGCAGTTCTTC. It yields the protein CASSQGLGGDEQFF.

This sequence joins TRBV7-3 and TRBJ2-7, with 9 positions matching TRBD1. Trimming at V came to 3 bases and at J to 6 bases, leaving 9 bases not matched to a gene. CDR3 length: 15 amino acids. Germline V gene lookup returns CDR1 SGHTA and CDR2 FQGTGA. The CDR3 DNA reads as TGTGCCAGCAGCTTCCCGGGACAGGGAATATCCGAGCAGTACTTC. Amino acids: CASSFPGQGISEQYF.

This chain uses TRBV19 with TRBJ2-1, with 14 bases that match TRBD2. The ends lost 5 bases at V and 6 bases at J; junction bases unmatched: 9. The length of the CDR3 is 17 residues. Germline loops: CDR1 LNHDA, CDR2 SQIVND (reference sequence). The DNA for the CDR3 is TGTGCCAGTAGTGGACGACTAGCGGGAGGGGGGGGCAATGAGCAGTTCTTC. Translated: CASSGRLAGGGGNEQFF.

The chain uses TRBV4-3 and TRBJ2-1, with 8 bases aligning to TRBD2. This CDR3 is 16 amino acids long. Germline lookup yields CDR1 LGHNA and CDR2 YSLEER. Germline trimming cut 1 base from V and 9 bases from J; bases unmatched to any gene: 11. The CDR3 loop reads CASSQGSSGSSSEQFF. The CDR3, as DNA: TGCGCCAGCAGCCAAGGATCCAGCGGGAGTTCCAGTGAGCAGTTCTTC.

The chain carries TRBV2 and TRBJ2-3; TRBD2 aligns across 7 bases. V lost 7 bases and J lost 2; bases outside the gene matches: 3. The CDR3 is made up of 13 amino acids. Looked up from germline, CDR1 is SNHLY and CDR2 is FYNNEI. CDR3: CASIGTNTDTQYF. The DNA of the CDR3 is TGTGCCAGCATCGGGACTAACACAGATACGCAGTATTTT.

V is TRBV16 and J is TRBJ2-7; 7 nucleotides align to TRBD1. J lost 7 bases, V lost 4 bases, and 7 bases had no gene match. The CDR3 length is 13 residues. Germline V gene lookup returns CDR1 KGHSY and CDR2 FQNENV. In nucleotides, the CDR3 is TGTGCCAGCAGCCGCACAGGGGCTGGAGAGCAGTACTTC. The encoded protein is CASSRTGAGEQYF.

V usage is TRBV5-4 and J usage is TRBJ1-6, with D unresolved. V lost 4 bases and J lost 10, with 12 bases in between. The germline gives CDR1 SGHNT, CDR2 YYREEE (reference sequence). The CDR3 has 13 amino acids. The CDR3 coding sequence is TGTGCCAGCAGCATACTCGAGTTGTCACCCCTCCACTTT. It specifies CASSILELSPLHF.

This clone showed up just once. The V and J genes are TRBV4-1 and TRBJ2-7; D may be TRBD1 (7 bases). This CDR3 is 13 amino acids long. Germline V gene data show CDR1 as MGHRA and CDR2 as YSYEKL. The V and J ends lost 4 bases and 6 bases respectively, with 13 bases between them. The CDR3 nucleotides read TGCGCCAGCAGCCGGGGGACAGCGGGCGAGCAGTACTTC. The encoded protein is CASSRGTAGEQYF.

V is TRBV4-1 and J is TRBJ2-7, with D perhaps matching TRBD2 (6 bases). From germline, CDR1 is MGHRA and CDR2 YSYEKL. CDR3 length: 16 residues. V shed 1 base and J shed 6 bases, with 19 bases lying between them. The CDR3 nucleotides read TGCGCCAGCAGCCAAGGCCTACAGGTCGGGGGAGGCGAGCAGTACTTC. This gives the protein CASSQGLQVGGGEQYF.

The chain carries TRBV7-8 and TRBJ2-7; TRBD1 agrees at 7 bases. The better agreement between TRBJ2-1 and the DNA end casts doubt on the J call. CDR3 size: 13 residues. The germline V gene encodes CDR1 SGHVS and CDR2 FQNEAQ. CDR3 sequence: CASSPHRGDEQFF. The CDR3, as DNA: TGTGCCAGCAGCCCACACAGGGGCGATGAGCAGTTCTTC.

This clone occurred a few times. The J gene is TRBJ2-4, the V gene TRBV25-1, with D hard to call. V shed 4 bases and J shed 0 bases, with 10 bases lying between them. The CDR3 is 15 residues long. The germline CDR1 and CDR2 sequences are MGHDK and SYGVNS. The CDR3 DNA sequence: TGTGCCAGCAGTGGAATCAGTGAAGCCAAAAACATTCAGTACTTC. Encoded protein: CASSGISEAKNIQYF.

The genes are TRBV5-1 and TRBJ2-1; TRBD1 matches at 8 bases. Looked up from germline, CDR1 is SGHRS and CDR2 is YFSETQ. This CDR3 contains 11 residues. V shed 2 bases, J shed 14 bases, and the junction held 3 bases outside the gene matches. The CDR3 region has the DNA TGCGCCAGCAGCTTCGGACAGGGAGAGTTCTTC. As protein: CASSFGQGEFF.

The CDR3 DNA sequence: TGTGCCAGCTCTCTTCCGGGACTAGCCTTTTTCCAAGAGACCCAGTACTTC. Encoded protein: CASSLPGLAFFQETQYF. The V gene is TRBV18, the J gene TRBJ2-5; TRBD2 matches 9 bases. Trimming took 6 bases from V and 1 from J; bases not matched to a gene: 12. In germline, CDR1 is KGHSH, CDR2 LQKENI. CDR3 size: 17 residues.

V usage is TRBV30 and J usage is TRBJ2-3; tentatively, D is TRBD1 (5 bases). V was pared by 1 base and J by 1 base, with 9 bases between. CDR1 is GTSNPN, CDR2 SVGIG, per germline (reference sequence). This CDR3 has 14 residues. The CDR3 DNA reads TGTGCCTGGAGTGCAATAGGGGGCACAGATACGCAGTATTTT. Translated, it gives CAWSAIGGTDTQYF.

This chain links TRBV5-4 with TRBJ1-1, with D unclear. Germline CDR1 and CDR2: SGHNT and YYREEE (reference sequence). The CDR3 is 12 residues long. V gave up 2 bases and J gave up 7 bases, with 9 bases separating them. The CDR3 loop reads CASSFEALEAFF. The CDR3, as DNA: TGTGCCAGCAGCTTTGAGGCTCTTGAAGCTTTCTTT.

The chain combines TRBV10-3 with TRBJ2-1, with TRBD2 matching 15 bases. V lost 2 bases, J lost 0 bases, and 11 bases stayed unmatched. There are 21 residues in the CDR3. CDR1 is ENHRY and CDR2 is SYGVKD in the germline V gene. The CDR3 region is CAISEPKGLAGGPRSYNEQFF. In DNA, the CDR3 is TGTGCCATCAGTGAGCCTAAAGGACTAGCGGGAGGGCCCCGCTCCTACAATGAGCAGTTCTTC.

The V call is TRBV10-3, the J call TRBJ2-3, with D tentatively TRBD2 (6 bases). V lost 0 bases and J lost 6, with 13 bases in between. CDR3 size: 15 residues. Germline loops: CDR1 ENHRY, CDR2 SYGVKD. DNA of the CDR3: TGTGCCATCAGTGAGTCGCCTAGCGCGGCGGATACGCAGTATTTT. Protein product: CAISESPSAADTQYF.

The rearrangement uses TRBV9 and TRBJ2-7; TRBD1 aligns across 10 bases. CDR3 length equals 13 residues. Losses at the gene ends were 0 bases for V and 6 bases for J; bases not matched to a gene: 0. Per the germline V gene, CDR1 is SGDLS and CDR2 is YYNGEE. The CDR3, as DNA: TGTGCCAGCAGCGTAGGACAGGGGGCCGAGCAGTACTTC. Its translation: CASSVGQGAEQYF. The full variable domain, in which reference TRBV9 and TRBJ2-7 provide the parts outside the CDR3, is DSGVTQTPKHLITATGQRVTLRCSPRSGDLSVYWYQQSLDQGLQFLIQYYNGEERAKGNILERFSAQQFPDLHSELNLSSLELGDSALYFCASSVGQGAEQYFGPGTRLTVT.

The chain couples TRBV7-3 to TRBJ2-7, with 9 bases that match TRBD1. Per the germline V gene, CDR1 is SGHTA and CDR2 is FQGTGA. Trimming took 2 bases from V and 5 from J; bases not matched to a gene: 7. The CDR3 is made up of 15 amino acids. CDR3 nucleotide sequence: TGTGCCAGCAGCTTATTCGGGACAGGGACGGACGAGCAGTACTTC. This translates into CASSLFGTGTDEQYF.

This clone was found a few times. This chain uses TRBV5-6 with TRBJ1-1, with a weak D call TRBD1 (5 bases). Between the trimmed V and J ends, which lost 3 bases and 3 bases, there was a span of 6 bases. Germline V gene data show CDR1 as SGHDT and CDR2 as YYEEEE. The CDR3 loop spans 12 amino acids. The chain's CDR3 is CASSWGDTEAFF. In DNA, the CDR3 is TGTGCCAGCAGCTGGGGGGACACTGAAGCTTTCTTT.

The chain employs TRBV11-2 and TRBJ2-5; 9 bases match TRBD2. This CDR3 contains 16 residues. Germline V gene data show CDR1 as SGHAT and CDR2 as FQNNGV. Trimming at V came to 1 base and at J to 5 bases, leaving 8 bases not matched to a gene. The CDR3 region is CASSLVAGGPRETQYF. The CDR3 nucleotides read TGTGCCAGCAGCTTAGTGGCGGGAGGGCCCAGGGAGACCCAGTACTTC.

The chain couples TRBV7-9 to TRBJ2-7, with 9 bases lining up with TRBD1. From germline, CDR1 is SEHNR and CDR2 FQNEAQ (reference sequence). This CDR3 has 13 amino acids. V lost 11 bases, J lost 5 bases, and 10 bases stayed unmatched. In nucleotides, the CDR3 is TGTGCCTCCACCGGGACAGGGCCCAACGAGCAGTACTTC. It is translated as CASTGTGPNEQYF.

The V call is TRBV9, the J call TRBJ2-2; 9 bases match TRBD1. The CDR3 contains 15 residues. J gave up 5 bases and V 5 bases, and 7 bases lay outside the gene matches. Germline V CDR1 and CDR2: SGDLS, YYNGEE. The CDR3 DNA sequence: TGTGCCAGCAGTCTTGGGACAGGGATTACCGGGGAGCTGTTTTTT. As protein: CASSLGTGITGELFF.

The table lists this clone with a count of one. The chain combines TRBV27 with TRBJ2-1, with 11 bases that match TRBD2. V shed 2 bases, J shed 3 bases, and the junction held 9 bases outside the gene matches. The CDR3 runs 18 residues. Germline V gene sequence: CDR1 MNHEY, CDR2 SMNVEV (reference sequence). The CDR3 reads CASSLILAGGPDYNEQFF. CDR3 in DNA: TGTGCCAGCAGTTTAATTCTAGCGGGAGGTCCGGACTACAATGAGCAGTTCTTC.